These 2 T cell receptor beta chains came from one sample sequenced in a study of tumor-infiltrating lymphocytes in primary liver carcinoma. Unsorted whole blood served as the source of blood RNA, and germline DNA was extracted as well. cDNA specific to TCR beta was made from around 470 ng of total RNA, with a constant-region primer employed for priming. The TCR beta library was amplified through three nested multiplex PCR rounds in a modified ARM-PCR procedure. PCR rounds one and two used TRBV1-TRBV30 forward primers with a C-beta reverse primer for around 10 cycles each. Using its own MiXCR run on the multiplex PCR reads, TCRdb lists one record per CDR3 protein. Among hundreds of thousands of distinct CDR3 sequences, around three fifths were seen once, and the ten largest hold roughly 8.6%. Specimen: peripheral blood. The origin of the receptors is a man aged 40-49 years with primary liver carcinoma and hepatitis B virus infection.

Note on this clonotype: The junction differs from germline at one of its ends, possibly a read error. The rearrangement uses TRBV6-1 and TRBJ2-7, with D perhaps being TRBD1 or TRBD2 (5 bases each). Looked up from germline, CDR1 is MNHNS and CDR2 is SASEGT. The CDR3 length is 13 residues. The CDR3 coding sequence is TGTGCCAGCGGTGGTGGCCCTCGGGACGAGCAGTGCTTC. This sequence encodes CASGGGPRDEQCF.

For this clonotype: At one end, the junction sequence differs from germline, possibly due to a read error. This chain joins TRBV6-6 and TRBJ2-6; no clear D gene. CDR1 and CDR2 (germline): MNHNY, SVGAGI (reference sequence). The CDR3 contains 15 residues. The CDR3 nucleotides read TGTGCCAGTAGTTATGGGGAAACTGGGGTCAACGTCCTGACTTTC. The encoded protein is CASSYGETGVNVLTF.